This entry features one T cell receptor (beta chain) sequence. The sample is drawn from a study of blood T cell repertoires in COVID-19. Across the whole study: Samples taken during acute and convalescent COVID-19 were collected in the United States, Italy and Spain. Nucleic acid was either cDNA or gDNA, and it came from T cells, B-cell-depleted T cells, or PBMCs.

This CDR3 is 15 amino acids long. In germline, CDR1 is LNHDA, CDR2 SQIVND (reference sequence). After removal of 5 bases from V and 1 base from J, the junction contained 8 bases not matched to a gene. Data came from immunoSEQ multiplex PCR; TCRdb stores just in-frame clones and leaves some out. The sample consists of approximately 63,000 clones, around 90% of them appearing once. Sequencing was performed on peripheral blood. The receptor was derived from an elderly woman with active COVID-19. The chain employs TRBV19 and TRBJ2-7, with 7 bases identical to TRBD1. In DNA, the CDR3 is TGTGCCAGTAGTTCCCAACGACAGGGATCCTACGAGCAGTACTTC. Its translation: CASSSQRQGSYEQYF.